The rows below give T cell receptor beta chains drawn from one sample of a study of shared clonotypes between healthy human individuals. Sequencing used immunoSEQ multiplex PCR; TCRdb keeps in-frame clones, though not all of them. The table records around 1.6 million clones, about 98% of them present only once. Sequenced material: naive CD4+ T cells sorted from blood. Receptor source: a man under 40 in good health. Both conserved end residues are part of each CDR3. The D gene is left open where the match is weak. Expanded clones are given a class, and other clones once, few, many or no size at all.

>TRBJ2-7|-|TRBV28|-
TGTGCCAGCAGTTTCTACCCAACAAGCTACGAGCAGTACTTC
CASSFYPTSYEQYF
>TRBJ2-2|-|TRBV11-2|-
TGTGCCAGCAGCCGCCCGGGGGCGCGCACCGGGGAGCTGTTTTTT
CASSRPGARTGELFF
>TRBJ1-2|-|TRBV6-5|-
TGTGCCAGCAGTTACGATGGGGGTTTGGTTCGTGGCTACACCTTC
CASSYDGGLVRGYTF
>TRBJ2-7|-|TRBV18|TRBD1
TGTGCCAGCTCACCAAGAAGGACAGGGGTCTACGAGCAGTACTTC
CASSPRRTGVYEQYF
>TRBJ2-7|-|TRBV5-6|TRBD2
TGTGCCAGCAGCTTGCCGGGACTAAAGGGGTACGAGCAGTACTTC
CASSLPGLKGYEQYF
>TRBJ2-1|-|TRBV19|TRBD2
TGTGCCAGTAGCCCCGGGAGGCCCGTATACAATGAGCAGTTCTTC
CASSPGRPVYNEQFF
>TRBJ2-7|-|TRBV11-2|-
TGTGCCAGCAGCTCCCTACTTTACGAGCAGTACTTC
CASSSLLYEQYF
>TRBJ2-7|-|TRBV12-1|-
TGTGCCAGCAGCCATAATGCGTCTCGGGGTTCCTACGAGCAGTACTTC
CASSHNASRGSYEQYF
>TRBJ1-1|-|TRBV5-1|-
TGCGCCAGCAGCTTGGAAGTGAACACTGAAGCTTTCTTT
CASSLEVNTEAFF
>TRBJ2-3|-|TRBV27|TRBD1
TGTGCCAGCAGTTCGGACACAGGGGCGGTTAGCGGCACAGATACGCAGTATTTT
CASSSDTGAVSGTDTQYF
>TRBJ1-3|-|TRBV6-1|-
TGTGCCAGCAGTGATGGGGACGGACGGGACACCATATATTTT
CASSDGDGRDTIYF
>TRBJ1-4|-|TRBV18|-
TGTGCCAGCTCTCCCTGGGACACAGCTGCAACTAATGAAAAACTGTTTTTT
CASSPWDTAATNEKLFF
>TRBJ1-1|few|TRBV7-9|-
TGTGCCAGCAGCCTTATCGGGAACACTGAAGCTTTCTTT
CASSLIGNTEAFF
>TRBJ1-2|-|TRBV5-5|TRBD1
TGTGCCAGCAGCCGGGACAGCTTTTATGGCTACACCTTC
CASSRDSFYGYTF
>TRBJ2-5|-|TRBV5-1|-
TGCGCCAGCAGCTTGATCCAGAACCAAGAGACCCAGTACTTC
CASSLIQNQETQYF
>TRBJ2-1|-|TRBV5-4|-
TGTGCCAGCAGTCGGGAGTTGTACTACAATGAGCAGTTCTTC
CASSRELYYNEQFF
>TRBJ1-5|-|TRBV12-2|-
TGTGCAAGTCGCACCCTGTCGGCTGGAGCCAATCAGCCCCAGCATTTT
CASRTLSAGANQPQHF
>TRBJ1-1|-|TRBV6-5|-
TGTGCCAGCAGGTCCACAGAGAGGACTACTGAAGCTTTCTTT
CASRSTERTTEAFF
>TRBJ2-7|-|TRBV2|TRBD2
TGTGCCAGCAATATAGCGGGGGCCTACGAGCAGTACTTC
CASNIAGAYEQYF
>TRBJ2-7|-|TRBV28|-
TGTGCCAGCACCACGGGTTGGGAGCAGTACTTC
CASTTGWEQYF
>TRBJ2-1|-|TRBV30|-
TGTGCCTGGAGTGTACGAGGCGGGTTAGGGGACAATGAGCAGTTCTTC
CAWSVRGGLGDNEQFF
>TRBJ2-7|-|TRBV6-5|-
TGTGCCAGCATGTGGACTCGGCCTTCCTACGAGCAGTACTTC
CASMWTRPSYEQYF
>TRBJ2-2|-|TRBV9|TRBD1
TGTGCCAGCAGCCCATTGGGACAGGGGTCCCCCGGGGAGCTGTTTTTT
CASSPLGQGSPGELFF
>TRBJ1-2|-|TRBV13|-
TGTGCCAGCAGCTTAAGTCAGAAGTATGGCTACACCTTC
CASSLSQKYGYTF
>TRBJ2-5|-|TRBV19|-
TGTGCCAGTAGTAGGGGCGTAGGTGAGACCCAGTACTTC
CASSRGVGETQYF
>TRBJ2-1|-|TRBV6-1|-
TGTGCCAGCAGTGAACGAGGGCACTACTCCTACAATGAGCAGTTCTTC
CASSERGHYSYNEQFF
>TRBJ2-2|-|TRBV27|TRBD1
TGTGCCAGCAGTTTGACAGGGCTTCCCGACACCGGGGAGCTGTTTTTT
CASSLTGLPDTGELFF
>TRBJ2-1|-|TRBV4-1|-
TGCGCCAGCAGCCAAGAAATAACTAGGATAGGCAATGAGCAGTTCTTC
CASSQEITRIGNEQFF
>TRBJ2-1|-|TRBV29-1|TRBD2
TGCAGCGTTGAATTTCTAGCGGAGTCCCGGTACAATGAGCAGTTCTTC
CSVEFLAESRYNEQFF
>TRBJ1-4|-|TRBV7-2|-
TGTGCCAGCAGCTTAGCGTTTATTAAGGCAGGGCGTGAAAAACTGTTTTTT
CASSLAFIKAGREKLFF
>TRBJ2-7|-|TRBV27|TRBD1
TGTGCCAGCAGTCCCCGCCTAGGCAGGGGGATTTACGAGCAGTACTTC
CASSPRLGRGIYEQYF
>TRBJ1-2|-|TRBV28|TRBD1
TGTGCCAGCAGGGGGGCCGGGACAGCTTATGGCTACACCTTC
CASRGAGTAYGYTF
>TRBJ2-3|-|TRBV27|TRBD2
TGTGCCAGCAGTCGCGGGAGGGCCTTGACAGATACGCAGTATTTT
CASSRGRALTDTQYF
>TRBJ1-4|-|TRBV5-1|-
TGCGCCAGCAGCGAAACGGGCCTCCTTAGGGAAAAACTGTTTTTT
CASSETGLLREKLFF
>TRBJ1-2|-|TRBV4-2|-
TGTGCCAGCAGCCAAGAAGGCGACAGCTATGGCTACACCTTC
CASSQEGDSYGYTF
>TRBJ2-1|-|TRBV6-1|-
TGTGCCAGCAGTCACAATGAGCAGTTCTTC
CASSHNEQFF
>TRBJ2-1|-|TRBV7-2|-
TGTGCCAGCAGCTTAGCGCGGAGCTCCTACAATGAGCAGTTCTTC
CASSLARSSYNEQFF
>TRBJ2-7|-|TRBV5-6|-
TGTGCCAGCAGCTGGTTTTCTTCACGGGGATCAAGTTCCTACGAGCAGTACTTC
CASSWFSSRGSSSYEQYF
>TRBJ2-7|-|TRBV23-1|-
TGCGCCAGCAGTCAATTAGAACGGGCTTCCTACGAGCAGTACTTC
CASSQLERASYEQYF